Reported below is one T cell receptor (beta chain). Data came from immunoSEQ multiplex PCR; TCRdb stores just in-frame clones and leaves some out. The sample holds roughly 20,000 clones, approximately 80% seen once. This sample stems from a study of OX40 agonist ivuxolimab in advanced cancers. There are 13 residues in the CDR3. CDR1 and CDR2 from the germline V gene are GTSNPN and SVGIG (reference sequence). The V end was cut by 2 bases, the J end by 9 bases, with 14 bases between. The TCR originated in an adult with an advanced solid tumor such as melanoma, head and neck, liver or kidney cancer. The chain carries TRBV30 and TRBJ2-4, with a weak D call TRBD1 (5 bases). Here the sequenced sample was CD4+ or CD8+ T cells sorted from blood, taken in a trial of the OX40 agonist ivuxolimab. CDR3: CAWSSTGAGIQYF. CDR3 sequence (DNA): TGTGCCTGGAGTTCGACTGGGGCAGGCATTCAGTACTTC. The full variable domain, rest sourced from reference TRBV30 and TRBJ2-4, is SQTIHQWPATLVQPVGSPLSLECTVEGTSNPNLYWYRQAAGRGLQLLFYSVGIGQISSEVPQNLSASRPQDRQFILSSKKLLLSDSGFYLCAWSSTGAGIQYFGAGTRLSVL.